This T cell receptor beta chain was sequenced during a study of cytomegalovirus exposure and HLA in healthy donors. CDR1 LNHNV and CDR2 YYDKDF come from the germline V gene (reference sequence). After removal of 3 bases from V and 0 bases from J, the junction contained 1 base not matched to a gene. CDR3 length: 14 residues. This clone was recorded only once. This PCR relied on a set of 60 Vbeta primers and 13 Jbeta primers. Generated by immunoSEQ multiplex PCR, the TCRdb table keeps only in-frame clones and is missing some. The sample consists of 100,000 to 140,000 clones, over 70% of them appearing once.

Sequencing was done on a sample of PBMCs. This sequence was found in a man between 25 and 39 years old in good health and CMV-seronegative. The chain links TRBV15 to TRBJ1-1; 7 nucleotides align to TRBD1. The CDR3, as DNA: TGTGCCACCAGCAGTGGACAGGTGAACACTGAAGCTTTCTTT. Its protein is CATSSGQVNTEAFF.